These 32 T cell receptor beta chains were sequenced from one sample in a study of stem cell transplantation in POMP-related autoinflammatory disease. The assay was immunoSEQ multiplex PCR, and TCRdb's table has in-frame clones only and misses some. This sample yields some 29,000 clones, of which 88% are seen a single time; approximately 0.72% belongs to the top ten. This specimen consisted of CD4+ T cells from PBMCs, obtained before stem cell transplantation. The origin of the receptors is a human donor with POMP-related autoinflammation and immune dysregulation (PRAID).

The chain has TRBV19 and TRBJ1-4; D is undetermined. The germline V gene encodes CDR1 LNHDA and CDR2 SQIVND (reference sequence). V was trimmed by 3 bases and J by 4 bases, leaving 9 bases between them. CDR3 length: 14 amino acids. CDR3 region: CASSIGAGNEKLFF. The CDR3, as DNA: TGTGCCAGTAGTATCGGTGCCGGTAATGAAAAACTGTTTTTT. The full variable domain, rest sourced from reference TRBV19 and TRBJ1-4, is DGGITQSPKYLFRKEGQNVTLSCEQNLNHDAMYWYRQDPGQGLRLIYYSQIVNDFQKGDIAEGYSVSREKKESFPLTVTSAQKNPTAFYLCASSIGAGNEKLFFGSGTQLSVL.

This clone was seen once. The chain links TRBV6-6 to TRBJ2-5; 10 bases fit TRBD2. The V segment lost 0 bases and the J segment 4 bases; nucleotides outside the gene matches: 5. This CDR3 has 16 amino acids. The germline V gene encodes CDR1 MNHNY and CDR2 SVGAGI (reference sequence). The CDR3, as DNA: TGTGCCAGCAGTTACTCGTTTCTAGCGGGGGCAGAGACCCAGTACTTC. Residues: CASSYSFLAGAETQYF.

This chain connects TRBV19 to TRBJ1-5; weak D call: TRBD1 (6 bases). The CDR3 extends over 15 amino acids. In germline, CDR1 is LNHDA, CDR2 SQIVND (reference sequence). V was clipped by 3 bases and J by 5 bases, with 14 bases between them. CDR3 loop: CASSMGADSYQPQHF. The CDR3, as DNA: TGTGCCAGTAGTATGGGGGCCGACAGCTATCAGCCCCAGCATTTT.

The chain couples TRBV18 to TRBJ2-7, with D hard to call. The germline V gene has CDR1 KGHSH and CDR2 LQKENI. This CDR3 region has 13 residues. V was trimmed by 3 bases and J by 5 bases, leaving 11 bases between them. CDR3 protein: CASSPLRPHEQYF. CDR3 DNA: TGTGCCAGCTCACCCCTCAGGCCCCACGAGCAGTACTTC.

This chain links TRBV7-3 with TRBJ2-5; 9 positions match TRBD1. There are 16 residues in the CDR3. Looked up from germline, CDR1 is SGHTA and CDR2 is FQGTGA. J lost 2 bases, V lost 1 base, and 5 bases had no gene match. The CDR3 loop reads CASSLIGTGNQETQYF. The DNA for the CDR3 is TGTGCCAGCAGCTTAATAGGGACAGGGAATCAAGAGACCCAGTACTTC.

This chain uses TRBV9 with TRBJ2-5, with D maybe TRBD2 (6 bases). V lost 3 bases and J lost 7, with 19 bases in between. CDR3 length: 15 residues. Germline V gene lookup returns CDR1 SGDLS and CDR2 YYNGEE. The CDR3 loop reads CASSGPTQTGGTQYF. CDR3 DNA sequence: TGTGCCAGCAGCGGCCCTACCCAGACCGGGGGGACCCAGTACTTC.

This clone showed up just a few times. This chain uses TRBV18 with TRBJ1-6, with 10 bases that match TRBD1. In germline, CDR1 is KGHSH, CDR2 LQKENI. CDR3 size: 14 residues. Losses at the gene ends were 8 bases for V and 10 bases for J; bases not matched to a gene: 8. For the CDR3, the DNA is TGTGCCAGCACGCGGGGACAGGGGAACTCACCCCTCCACTTT. This sequence encodes CASTRGQGNSPLHF.

The chain couples TRBV6-4 to TRBJ2-2; a weak D match, TRBD2 (6 bases). CDR3 size: 13 residues. Germline V gives CDR1 MRHNA, CDR2 SNTAGT. Trimming pared 6 bases from V and 4 bases from J, leaving 9 bases between. The CDR3 nucleotides are TGTGCCAGCAGGCGGGGCTTCACCGGGGAGCTGTTTTTT. This codes for CASRRGFTGELFF.

The chain recombines TRBV10-2 with TRBJ1-4; D gene unclear. Germline assignment: CDR1 WSHSY and CDR2 SAAADI. Trimming took 0 bases from V and 4 from J, leaving 9 bases between them. The CDR3 sequence is 15 residues long. CDR3 residues: CASSESYQLNEKLFF. The DNA of the CDR3 is TGCGCCAGCAGTGAGTCGTACCAGCTTAATGAAAAACTGTTTTTT.

The J gene is TRBJ1-4, the V gene TRBV18; 8 bases map to TRBD1. This CDR3 comprises 15 residues. Germline V gene sequence: CDR1 KGHSH, CDR2 LQKENI. Trimming took 3 bases from V and 8 from J; bases not matched to a gene: 8. The CDR3 bases are TGTGCCAGCTCACCGCCCAGGGGGCGCGGGGAAAAACTGTTTTTT. This translates into CASSPPRGRGEKLFF.

The V gene is TRBV5-1, the J gene TRBJ2-5; D ambiguous. Germline CDR1 is SGHRS and CDR2 is YFSETQ. This CDR3 region has 15 residues. The V end was cut by 0 bases, the J end by 4 bases, with 13 bases between. CDR3 sequence: CASSLGRLRGETQYF. CDR3 DNA: TGCGCCAGCAGCTTGGGGAGACTCCGAGGAGAGACCCAGTACTTC.

This chain joins TRBV2 and TRBJ2-2; D is perhaps TRBD1 (6 bases). Germline V gives CDR1 SNHLY, CDR2 FYNNEI. Trimming stripped 6 bases from V and 2 bases from J, with 13 bases between. CDR3 length: 15 residues. Written as DNA, the CDR3 is TGTGCCAGCAGCGTCGACAGGTTCAACACCGGGGAGCTGTTTTTT. Protein sequence: CASSVDRFNTGELFF.

The chain uses TRBV29-1 and TRBJ1-2, with D hard to call. The CDR3 is 14 amino acids. V dropped 4 bases and J dropped 1 base, with 13 bases sitting between them. The V gene's germline CDR1 is SQVTM and CDR2 ANQGSEA. The CDR3 spells CSVAQKFRNYGYTF. As DNA, the CDR3 is TGCAGCGTTGCACAGAAATTCCGTAACTATGGCTACACCTTC.

The chain is built from TRBV29-1 and TRBJ1-2; 11 bases agree with TRBD1. Germline lookup yields CDR1 SQVTM and CDR2 ANQGSEA. The CDR3 loop spans 13 amino acids. V was pared by 6 bases and J by 6 bases, with 6 bases of the junction left unmatched. CDR3 in amino acids: CSVGDRGINGYTF. DNA of the CDR3: TGCAGCGTCGGGGACAGGGGGATAAATGGCTACACCTTC.

The rearrangement links TRBV29-1 to TRBJ1-2, with 7 positions matching TRBD1. The CDR3 consists of 15 residues. Germline assignment: CDR1 SQVTM and CDR2 ANQGSEA. J lost 0 bases, V lost 6 bases, and 10 bases had no gene match. CDR3 sequence: CSVALRDSANYGYTF. The CDR3 DNA is TGCAGCGTCGCCCTCCGGGACAGCGCTAACTATGGCTACACCTTC.

This clone occurred a few times. The chain carries TRBV5-4 and TRBJ1-2; perhaps TRBD1 as D (6 bases). The CDR3 has 13 amino acids. Germline loops: CDR1 SGHNT, CDR2 YYREEE (reference sequence). V was cut by 0 bases and J by 8 bases, with 11 bases left in between. DNA for the CDR3: TGTGCCAGCAGCTTGGTAGGGGGGCTCGGCTACACCTTC. Protein sequence: CASSLVGGLGYTF.

The chain combines TRBV23-1 with TRBJ2-7, with D perhaps TRBD1 (6 bases). TRBV23-1 is noted as an ORF with a role that remains uncertain. The germline V and J ends were trimmed by 0 bases and 4 bases, with 16 bases remaining between them. This CDR3 spans 16 amino acids. The CDR3 nucleotides are TGCGCCAGCAGTCAATCGCGCAGGGGCGGTAAGTACGAGCAGTACTTC. This sequence encodes CASSQSRRGGKYEQYF.

The chain employs TRBV6-1 and TRBJ2-2, with D possibly TRBD2 on 5 matching bases. The ends were cut back, 5 bases at V and 1 base at J, with 8 bases in the middle. The germline V gene has CDR1 MNHNS and CDR2 SASEGT. The CDR3 spans 14 residues. The CDR3 region is CASSHRGNTGELFF. As DNA, the CDR3 is TGTGCCAGCAGTCATCGGGGGAACACCGGGGAGCTGTTTTTT.

The rearrangement joins TRBV5-1 to TRBJ2-3; 7 bases line up with TRBD2. J was trimmed by 3 bases and V by 8 bases; bases with no gene match: 9. CDR1 SGHRS and CDR2 YFSETQ come from the germline V gene. The CDR3 loop spans 14 amino acids. CDR3: CASTIGGGTDTQYF. The CDR3 DNA sequence: TGCGCCAGTACCATCGGGGGAGGGACAGATACGCAGTATTTT.

The chain employs TRBV6-5 and TRBJ2-3, with 12 bases identical to TRBD1. J lost 7 bases, V lost 5 bases, and 4 bases had no gene match. Germline V gene sequence: CDR1 MNHEY, CDR2 SVGAGI. This CDR3 contains 14 residues. CDR3 bases: TGTGCCAGCAGTAGGGACAGGGGGCAACATACGCAGTATTTT. Amino acid sequence: CASSRDRGQHTQYF.

This clone occurred a few times. The chain couples TRBV5-1 to TRBJ1-1, with no clear D. The CDR3 spans 15 residues. Trimming removed 4 bases at V and 4 bases at J, with 17 bases between. Germline V lookup: CDR1 SGHRS, CDR2 YFSETQ. CDR3 nucleotides: TGCGCCAGCAGCATACTTTCTGGGGAGTCCACTGAAGCTTTCTTT. Its protein is CASSILSGESTEAFF.

The chain has TRBV5-8 and TRBJ2-1, with TRBD2 matching over 10 bases. Germline V CDR1 and CDR2: SGHTS, YDEGEE. The V segment lost 2 bases and the J segment 14 bases; nucleotides outside the gene matches: 7. This CDR3 contains 13 residues. CDR3 in DNA: TGTGCCAGCAGCTTCAATCTAGCGGGAGTTGAGTTCTTC. This codes for CASSFNLAGVEFF.

The chain joins TRBV28 to TRBJ1-5; 8 bases are a match to TRBD1. Germline trimming cut 3 bases from V and 7 bases from J; bases unmatched to any gene: 5. This CDR3 comprises 14 residues. Germline V gene lookup returns CDR1 MDHEN and CDR2 SYDVKM. CDR3 sequence (DNA): TGTGCCAGCAGTTTCCGACAGGGGAGGCAGCCCCAGCATTTT. Encoded protein: CASSFRQGRQPQHF.

This clone has just a few counts. This CDR3 reads CASSLGGQNYGYTF. Here the CDR3 DNA reads TGTGCCAGCAGCCTGGGGGGACAAAACTATGGCTACACCTTC. The genes are TRBV14 and TRBJ1-2; TRBD1 is a possible D gene (6 bases). The CDR3 runs to 14 residues. The germline V gene encodes CDR1 SGHDN and CDR2 FVKESK. The germline V and J ends were trimmed by 4 bases and 2 bases, with 11 bases remaining between them.

The rearrangement joins TRBV28 to TRBJ2-5; 8 positions match TRBD1. CDR1 MDHEN and CDR2 SYDVKM come from the germline V gene. The CDR3 spans 15 residues. V was pared by 5 bases and J by 4 bases, with 9 bases of the junction left unmatched. CDR3 sequence reads: CASSQTGEEAETQYF. The CDR3 DNA is TGTGCCAGCAGTCAGACAGGGGAGGAAGCAGAGACCCAGTACTTC.

This chain uses TRBV6-1 with TRBJ2-2; D gene ambiguous. The CDR3 extends over 13 amino acids. In germline, CDR1 is MNHNS, CDR2 SASEGT. V lost 6 bases, J lost 5 bases, and 10 bases lay in between. The CDR3 DNA follows: TGTGCCAGCAGCCCTGCACGGACCGGGGAGCTGTTTTTT. Translated: CASSPARTGELFF.

The chain uses TRBV6-6 and TRBJ2-3, with 12 bases that match TRBD2. Germline lookup yields CDR1 MNHNY and CDR2 SVGAGI (reference sequence). With 4 bases clipped from V and 0 bases from J, the junction kept 2 bases outside the gene matches. The CDR3 covers 16 residues. The CDR3 spells CASSLLAGGSTDTQYF. The CDR3 region has the DNA TGTGCCAGCAGTTTGCTAGCGGGGGGGAGCACAGATACGCAGTATTTT.

The chain links TRBV29-1 to TRBJ2-2; 7 nucleotides match TRBD1. CDR3 length: 14 amino acids. The germline V gene encodes CDR1 SQVTM and CDR2 ANQGSEA. J was trimmed by 2 bases and V by 7 bases; bases with no gene match: 7. The CDR3 DNA sequence: TGCAGCGCTTCCGGACAGGTCAACACCGGGGAGCTGTTTTTT. Protein: CSASGQVNTGELFF.

The rearrangement links TRBV4-1 to TRBJ2-1; no clear D gene. This CDR3 is 13 amino acids long. V shed 1 base and J shed 4 bases, with 5 bases lying between them. CDR1 and CDR2 (germline): MGHRA, YSYEKL. DNA of the CDR3: TGCGCCAGCAGCCAAGCCCCTTACAATGAGCAGTTCTTC. It encodes CASSQAPYNEQFF.

The genes are TRBV7-9 and TRBJ2-3; 7 bases line up with TRBD1. The J segment lost 4 bases and the V segment lost 5 bases, leaving 6 bases of the junction unmatched. This CDR3 spans 14 amino acids. Germline values: CDR1 SEHNR, CDR2 FQNEAQ (reference sequence). The CDR3: CASSLRQGPDTQYF. The CDR3 bases are TGTGCCAGCAGCCTCCGACAGGGCCCAGATACGCAGTATTTT.

The chain employs TRBV7-6 and TRBJ2-1; 7 bases are a match to TRBD2. The CDR3 is made up of 16 amino acids. J was trimmed by 1 base and V by 1 base; bases with no gene match: 4. Germline CDR1 and CDR2: SGHVS and FNYEAQ. Here the CDR3 reads CASSLGAGESYNEQFF. The CDR3, as DNA: TGTGCCAGCAGCTTAGGGGCGGGAGAGTCCTACAATGAGCAGTTCTTC.

This chain uses TRBV5-1 with TRBJ2-7; 8 nucleotides agree with TRBD1. Germline CDR1 reads SGHRS; CDR2 reads YFSETQ. Trimming cost V 5 bases and J 5 bases; bases outside gene matches: 9. CDR3 size: 14 residues. The CDR3 spells CASSLADRDHEQYF. Here the CDR3 DNA reads TGCGCCAGCAGTTTAGCGGACAGGGACCACGAGCAGTACTTC.